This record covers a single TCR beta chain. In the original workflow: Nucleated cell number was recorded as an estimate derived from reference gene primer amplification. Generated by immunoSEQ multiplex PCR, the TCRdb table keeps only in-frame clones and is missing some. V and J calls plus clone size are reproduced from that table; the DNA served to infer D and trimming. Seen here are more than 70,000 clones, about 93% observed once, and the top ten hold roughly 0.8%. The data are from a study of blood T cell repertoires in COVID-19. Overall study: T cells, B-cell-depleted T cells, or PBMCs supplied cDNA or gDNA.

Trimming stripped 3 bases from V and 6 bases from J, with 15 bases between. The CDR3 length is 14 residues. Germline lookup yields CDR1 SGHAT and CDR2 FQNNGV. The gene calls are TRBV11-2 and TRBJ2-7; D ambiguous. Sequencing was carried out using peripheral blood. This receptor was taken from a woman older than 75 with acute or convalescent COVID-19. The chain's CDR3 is CASSFRNSGGEQYF. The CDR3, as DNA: TGTGCCAGCAGCTTTAGAAATTCTGGCGGCGAGCAGTACTTC. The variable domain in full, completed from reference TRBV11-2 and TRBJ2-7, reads EAGVAQSPRYKIIEKRQSVAFWCNPISGHATLYWYQQILGQGPKLLIQFQNNGVVDDSQLPKDRFSAERLKGVDSTLKIQPAKLEDSAVYLCASSFRNSGGEQYFGPGTRLTVT.